One and the same sample provided the 23 T cell receptor beta chains below, sequenced in a study of OX40 agonist ivuxolimab in advanced cancers. The method was immunoSEQ multiplex PCR; TCRdb's version includes in-frame clones alone and lacks a portion of them. Of nearly 80,000 clones in the sample, about 92% were seen once. The source was CD4+ or CD8+ T cells sorted from blood, collected in a trial of the OX40 agonist ivuxolimab. Source of these receptors: an adult with an advanced solid tumor such as melanoma, head and neck, liver or kidney cancer.

Worth noting for this clone: Other DNA sequences from this sample encode an identical CDR3 as well. This chain uses TRBV5-1 with TRBJ2-1; 10 nucleotides line up with TRBD2. CDR3 length: 14 amino acids. Trimming removed 1 base from V and 8 bases from J; junction bases left unmatched: 3. Per the germline V gene, CDR1 is SGHRS and CDR2 is YFSETQ. CDR3 loop: CASSLPSGGDEQFF. The CDR3, as DNA: TGCGCCAGCAGCTTGCCTAGCGGGGGCGATGAGCAGTTCTTC.

This sequence joins TRBV18 and TRBJ2-3; 14 nucleotides match TRBD2. CDR3 length: 18 residues. Trimming took 6 bases from V and 2 from J; bases not matched to a gene: 10. Germline V gives CDR1 KGHSH, CDR2 LQKENI. The CDR3 reads CASSLLRGLAGVTDTQYF. The DNA of the CDR3 is TGTGCCAGCTCCTTACTTCGGGGACTAGCGGGGGTCACAGATACGCAGTATTTT.

V and J are TRBV2 and TRBJ2-5, with D unclear. The CDR3 length is 12 residues. Germline V lookup: CDR1 SNHLY, CDR2 FYNNEI. Deletions cut 8 bases from V and 3 bases from J, with 10 bases between. Here the CDR3 reads CASRFLEETQYF. As DNA, the CDR3 is TGTGCCAGCCGGTTCTTGGAAGAGACCCAGTACTTC.

The chain has TRBV11-1 and TRBJ2-3; 14 bases align to TRBD2. After removal of 4 bases from V and 2 bases from J, the junction contained 8 bases not matched to a gene. Per germline, CDR1 SGHAT and CDR2 FQDESV (reference sequence). The CDR3 has 18 amino acids. CDR3 bases: TGTGCCAGCAGCTACCTCTGGACTAGCGGGGGGACCACAGATACGCAGTATTTT. Protein sequence: CASSYLWTSGGTTDTQYF.

The genes are TRBV7-3 and TRBJ2-2; TRBD1 aligns across 11 bases. The CDR3 has 16 amino acids. Germline CDR1 SGHTA, CDR2 FQGTGA. With 2 bases clipped from V and 3 bases from J, the junction kept 2 bases outside the gene matches. The CDR3 loop reads CASSLGGQGDTGELFF. The CDR3 nucleotides read TGTGCCAGCAGCTTAGGGGGACAGGGGGACACCGGGGAGCTGTTTTTT.

Notes on this clone: Compared with germline, one end of the junction differs, possibly owing to a read error. The V and J genes are TRBV15 and TRBJ1-1; D is unclear. Germline-derived CDR1 and CDR2 are LNHNV and YYDKDF (reference sequence). The CDR3 is 12 residues long. CDR3 sequence reads: CATSRERVLREF. The DNA of the CDR3 is TGTGCCACCAGCAGAGAGCGGGTCCTCCGGGAATTT.

This rearrangement joins TRBV14 to TRBJ1-1; possibly TRBD1 for D (6 bases). V was pared by 6 bases and J by 8 bases, with 19 bases between. This CDR3 is built from 14 residues. The germline gives CDR1 SGHDN, CDR2 FVKESK. The CDR3 loop is CASRPQGGDGEAFF. Here the CDR3 DNA reads TGTGCCAGCAGACCACAGGGAGGGGATGGGGAAGCTTTCTTT. Combining the CDR3 with reference TRBV14 and TRBJ1-1 gives the whole variable domain EAGVTQFPSHSVIEKGQTVTLRCDPISGHDNLYWYRRVMGKEIKFLLHFVKESKQDESGMPNNRFLAERTGGTYSTLKVQPAELEDSGVYFCASRPQGGDGEAFFGQGTRLTVV.

The rearrangement uses TRBV6-5 and TRBJ2-3, with D hard to call. Germline V gene lookup returns CDR1 MNHEY and CDR2 SVGAGI. This CDR3 spans 14 amino acids. Trimming pared 0 bases from V and 2 bases from J, leaving 6 bases between. The chain's CDR3 is CASSYSGPTDTQYF. As DNA, the CDR3 is TGTGCCAGCAGTTACTCAGGGCCCACAGATACGCAGTATTTT.

The chain is built from TRBV27 and TRBJ1-1, with TRBD1 as a possible D gene (5 bases). This CDR3 has 16 residues. Trimming removed 0 bases from V and 9 bases from J, with 20 bases in between. Germline-derived CDR1 and CDR2 are MNHEY and SMNVEV (reference sequence). The CDR3 DNA reads as TGTGCCAGCAGTTTATCGTTAGGTCAGGGTTTATTGCAAGCTTTCTTT. This codes for CASSLSLGQGLLQAFF.

This clone was seen a single time. The chain has TRBV11-2 and TRBJ2-5, with 9 bases aligning to TRBD1. The CDR3 is 14 amino acids. After removal of 5 bases from V and 5 bases from J, the junction contained 6 bases not matched to a gene. From germline, CDR1 is SGHAT and CDR2 FQNNGV. CDR3 protein: CASSPDRGWETQYF. The CDR3 region has the DNA TGTGCCAGCAGCCCCGACAGGGGGTGGGAGACCCAGTACTTC.

This chain links TRBV21-1 with TRBJ1-2; the D call in the table, TRBD1, was not verified against the DNA. TRBV21-1 is annotated as a pseudogene. The CDR3 contains 15 residues. The chain's CDR3 is CASSKDRPSNYGYTF. CDR3 DNA sequence: TGTGCCAGCAGCAAAGACAGGCCCTCTAACTATGGCTACACCTTC.

V usage is TRBV5-1 and J usage is TRBJ2-3, with D perhaps matching TRBD1 (6 bases). V was trimmed by 0 bases and J by 4 bases, leaving 9 bases between them. This CDR3 comprises 14 residues. CDR1 SGHRS and CDR2 YFSETQ come from the germline V gene. The CDR3 protein is CASSLGTAADTQYF. The CDR3 coding sequence is TGCGCCAGCAGCTTGGGGACAGCAGCAGATACGCAGTATTTT. The full variable domain, its missing parts supplied by reference TRBV5-1 and TRBJ2-3, is KAGVTQTPRYLIKTRGQQVTLSCSPISGHRSVSWYQQTPGQGLQFLFEYFSETQRNKGNFPGRFSGRQFSNSRSEMNVSTLELGDSALYLCASSLGTAADTQYFGPGTRLTVL.

In regard to this clone: At one of its ends the junction is not consistent with the germline gene, which may arise from a read error. This chain uses TRBV6-5 with TRBJ1-4; no firm D call. The CDR3 runs 12 residues. Germline CDR1 is MNHEY and CDR2 is SVGAGI. The CDR3 protein is CASKAANEKLFF. CDR3 bases: TGTGCCAGCAAGGCAGCTAACGAAAAACTGTTTTTT.

The V call is TRBV5-1, the J call TRBJ1-2; 7 bases map to TRBD1. Trimming cost V 4 bases and J 7 bases; bases outside gene matches: 10. The CDR3 is 14 amino acids. CDR1 SGHRS and CDR2 YFSETQ come from the germline V gene. The CDR3 spells CASSVETGISGYTF. The CDR3 region has the DNA TGCGCCAGCAGCGTAGAGACAGGGATCAGTGGCTACACCTTC.

The chain is built from TRBV6-6 and TRBJ2-7; 11 nucleotides align to TRBD1. The germline gives CDR1 MNHNY, CDR2 SVGAGI (reference sequence). Trimming took 8 bases from V and 0 from J; bases not matched to a gene: 3. The CDR3 totals 14 residues. The CDR3 protein is CASRGTGGSYEQYV. In DNA form, the CDR3 reads TGTGCCAGCCGAGGGACAGGGGGCTCCTACGAGCAGTACGTC.

This chain connects TRBV4-1 to TRBJ1-4, with unresolved D. The germline gives CDR1 MGHRA, CDR2 YSYEKL. This CDR3 is 16 amino acids long. Trimming took off 4 bases at V and 0 bases at J, with 12 bases between the two ends. CDR3 bases: TGCGCCAGCAGCCTGGGGAGCGGATCAACTAATGAAAAACTGTTTTTT. Amino acids: CASSLGSGSTNEKLFF.

V gene TRBV6-5 combines with J gene TRBJ2-1; 10 bases are shared with TRBD2. The V gene end was trimmed by 6 bases and the J gene end by 8 bases; junction bases not matched to a gene: 7. CDR3 length: 14 amino acids. The V gene's germline CDR1 is MNHEY and CDR2 SVGAGI. CDR3 sequence reads: CASSLWTSGDEQFF. As DNA, the CDR3 is TGTGCCAGCAGCCTCTGGACTAGCGGCGATGAGCAGTTCTTC.

The chain combines TRBV19 with TRBJ1-5; D is uncertain. V lost 0 bases and J lost 3, with 9 bases in between. CDR1 is LNHDA, CDR2 SQIVND, per germline (reference sequence). This CDR3 region has 15 residues. In DNA form, the CDR3 reads TGTGCCAGTAGTATAGAGACGCTTCTCAATCAGCCCCAGCATTTT. Translation: CASSIETLLNQPQHF.

The chain is built from TRBV10-2 and TRBJ2-4; D is perhaps TRBD1 or TRBD2 (5 bases each). The CDR3 extends over 18 amino acids. Germline CDR1 and CDR2: WSHSY and SAAADI. The V gene lost 2 bases and the J gene lost 0 bases, with 17 bases spanning the gap. CDR3 bases: TGCGCCAGCAGTGAGAGGGACGCAACCGGGTTAGCCAAAAACATTCAGTACTTC. Translating gives CASSERDATGLAKNIQYF.

The CDR3 coding sequence is TGTGCCATCCGGACGGGAAATAATGAAAAACTGTTTTTT. Protein product: CAIRTGNNEKLFF. The chain has TRBV28 and TRBJ1-4; D is undetermined. CDR3 size: 13 residues. Trimming shortened V by 10 bases and J by 4 bases, and 13 bases separated the two germline ends. Germline V gene data show CDR1 as MDHEN and CDR2 as SYDVKM.

The rearrangement joins TRBV11-3 to TRBJ1-1; the match to TRBD1 covers 7 bases. CDR1 SGHNT and CDR2 YENEEA come from the germline V gene. The CDR3 is 14 residues long. After removal of 5 bases from V and 2 bases from J, the junction contained 5 bases not matched to a gene. CDR3 nucleotide sequence: TGTGCCAGCAGCCAAGGGACAGATAACACTGAAGCTTTCTTT. The encoded protein is CASSQGTDNTEAFF.

V and J are TRBV7-9 and TRBJ2-1; D not resolved. The V and J ends lost 4 bases and 3 bases respectively, with 10 bases between them. The germline CDR1 and CDR2 sequences are SEHNR and FQNEAQ (reference sequence). The CDR3 length is 14 residues. This CDR3 is CASSSTFDYNEQFF. In nucleotides, the CDR3 is TGTGCCAGCAGCTCCACATTCGACTACAATGAGCAGTTCTTC.

V and J are TRBV5-6 and TRBJ1-2; D may be TRBD1 (6 bases). The germline V gene has CDR1 SGHDT and CDR2 YYEEEE. This CDR3 is 16 amino acids long. The ends were cut back, 2 bases at V and 4 bases at J, with 18 bases in the middle. CDR3 in DNA: TGTGCCAGCAGCTTTGTTGATGGGTTCAGGGGCTATGGCTACACCTTC. This encodes CASSFVDGFRGYGYTF.